These 2 T cell receptor beta chains came from one sample sequenced in a study of blood T cell repertoires in COVID-19. Sequencing used immunoSEQ multiplex PCR; TCRdb keeps in-frame clones, though not all of them. Of some 220,000 clones listed, 80% to 85% were seen once; the top ten hold 2% to 2.5%. Material for sequencing was peripheral blood. Receptor source: an older woman with acute or convalescent COVID-19.

The V call is TRBV29-1, the J call TRBJ2-1; 12 bases match TRBD2. Trimming took 7 bases from V and 14 from J; bases not matched to a gene: 9. Germline lookup yields CDR1 SQVTM and CDR2 ANQGSEA. The CDR3 contains 12 residues. CDR3 DNA: TGCAGCGGCGAGATGACTAGCGGGGGAGAGTTCTTC. It is translated as CSGEMTSGGEFF.

The genes are TRBV7-9 and TRBJ1-3, with D perhaps matching TRBD1 (6 bases). Germline CDR1 reads SEHNR; CDR2 reads FQNEAQ (reference sequence). This CDR3 contains 16 residues. V was cut by 5 bases and J by 2 bases, with 16 bases left in between. The CDR3 DNA sequence: TGTGCCAGCAGCCGGGGGGCAGGGGCAGCTGGAAACACCATATATTTT. This translates into CASSRGAGAAGNTIYF.